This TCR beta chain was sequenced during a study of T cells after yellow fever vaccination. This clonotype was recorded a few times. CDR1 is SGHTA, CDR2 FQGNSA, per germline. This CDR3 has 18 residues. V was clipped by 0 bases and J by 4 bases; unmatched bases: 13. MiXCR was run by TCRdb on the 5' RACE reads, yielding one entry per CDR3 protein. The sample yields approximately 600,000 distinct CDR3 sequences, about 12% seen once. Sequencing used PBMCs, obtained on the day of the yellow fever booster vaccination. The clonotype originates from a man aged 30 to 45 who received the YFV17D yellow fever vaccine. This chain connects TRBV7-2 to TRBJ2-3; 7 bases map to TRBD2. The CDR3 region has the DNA TGTGCCAGCAGCTTAGCGTGGTTTGGTGGGAGGGCATCAGATACGCAGTATTTT. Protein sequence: CASSLAWFGGRASDTQYF.